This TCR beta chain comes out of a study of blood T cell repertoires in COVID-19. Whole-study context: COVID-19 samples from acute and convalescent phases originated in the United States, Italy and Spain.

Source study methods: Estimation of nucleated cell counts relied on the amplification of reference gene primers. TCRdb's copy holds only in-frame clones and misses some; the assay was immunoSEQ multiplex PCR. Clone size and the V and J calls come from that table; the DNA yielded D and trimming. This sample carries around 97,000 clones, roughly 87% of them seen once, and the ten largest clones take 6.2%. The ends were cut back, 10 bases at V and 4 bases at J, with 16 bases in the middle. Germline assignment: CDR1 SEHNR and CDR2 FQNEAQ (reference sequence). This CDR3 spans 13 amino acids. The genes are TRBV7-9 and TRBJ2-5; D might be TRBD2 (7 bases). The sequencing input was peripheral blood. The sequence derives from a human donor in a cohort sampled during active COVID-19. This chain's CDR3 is CATTRGGAETQYF. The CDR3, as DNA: TGTGCCACAACTAGGGGGGGGGCAGAGACCCAGTACTTC.